This TCR beta chain was recovered during a study of shared clonotypes between healthy human individuals. Some clones are missing from TCRdb's copy, which holds only in-frame ones; the method was immunoSEQ multiplex PCR. In the table there are 550,000 to 700,000 clones, 73% of which are singletons. V dropped 1 base and J dropped 3 bases, with 7 bases sitting between them. This CDR3 contains 15 residues. Germline-derived CDR1 and CDR2 are MDHEN and SYDVKM. Everyone who donated was a Caucasian adult who lived in Nashville, Tennessee. The rearrangement uses TRBV28 and TRBJ2-6; no clear D gene. This sequence was found in a woman in her twenties or thirties in good health. The sequencing input was memory CD4+ T cells sorted from blood. Specified subset: CD45RA-negative fraction. In DNA, the CDR3 is TGTGCCAGCAGTTTATCAGGCGTTGGGGCCAACGTCCTGACTTTC. This codes for CASSLSGVGANVLTF. The complete variable domain, with remaining parts taken from reference TRBV28 and TRBJ2-6, reads DVKVTQSSRYLVKRTGEKVFLECVQDMDHENMFWYRQDPGLGLRLIYFSYDVKMKEKGDIPEGYSVSREKKERFSLILESASTNQTSMYLCASSLSGVGANVLTFGAGSRLTVL.